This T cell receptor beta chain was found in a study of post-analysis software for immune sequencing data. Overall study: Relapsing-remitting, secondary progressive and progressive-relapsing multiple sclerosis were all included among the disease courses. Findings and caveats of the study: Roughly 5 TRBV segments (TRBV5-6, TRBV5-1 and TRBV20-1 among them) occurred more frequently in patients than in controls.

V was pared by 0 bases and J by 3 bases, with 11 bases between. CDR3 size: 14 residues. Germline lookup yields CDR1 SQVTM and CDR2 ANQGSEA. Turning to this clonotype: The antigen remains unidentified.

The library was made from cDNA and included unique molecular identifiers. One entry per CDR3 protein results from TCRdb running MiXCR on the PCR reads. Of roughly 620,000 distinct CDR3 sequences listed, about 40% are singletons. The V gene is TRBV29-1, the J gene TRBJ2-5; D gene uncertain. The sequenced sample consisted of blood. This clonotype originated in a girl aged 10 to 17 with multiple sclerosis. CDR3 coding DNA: TGCAGCGTTGAAGATCTGGGTAAGGAAGAGACCCAGTACTTC. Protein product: CSVEDLGKEETQYF. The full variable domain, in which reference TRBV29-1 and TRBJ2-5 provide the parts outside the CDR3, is SAVISQKPSRDICQRGTSLTIQCQVDSQVTMMFWYRQQPGQSLTLIATANQGSEATYESGFVIDKFPISRPNLTFSTLTVSNMSPEDSSIYLCSVEDLGKEETQYFGPGTRLLVL.